This T cell receptor beta chain derives from a study of blood T cell repertoires in COVID-19. The repertoire was sequenced with immunoSEQ multiplex PCR; TCRdb's copy has only in-frame clones and lacks some. Seen here are under 40,000 clones, nearly 90% observed once, and the top ten hold 30% to 35%. Germline CDR1 is SGHTA and CDR2 is FQGTGA. Trimming removed 1 base at V and 0 bases at J, with 9 bases between. CDR3 size: 15 residues. The sequence was obtained from a man aged 70-80 years with active COVID-19. The specimen sequenced was peripheral blood. The J gene is TRBJ1-2, the V gene TRBV7-3; D ambiguous. The CDR3 nucleotides are TGTGCCAGCAGCTTAATGGGAGCCCCTAACTATGGCTACACCTTC. The encoded protein is CASSLMGAPNYGYTF.